This T cell receptor beta chain derives from a study of T cells in Graves' hyperthyroidism and ophthalmopathy. Points from the study as a whole: Expanded thyroid clonotypes (above 0.001) were mostly also found in blood.

Lactation, pregnancy, other autoimmune disease or uncontrolled infection led to exclusion of patients. A sample of blood taken at first hyperthyroidism diagnosis preceded any ophthalmopathy symptoms. Isolation of PBMCs was performed on 8 to 10 ml fresh peripheral blood. Amplification targeted TCR beta CDR3 regions from RNA transcripts. The HTBI set primed first-round TCR CDR3 RT-PCR. TCRdb re-derived calls from the multiplex PCR reads in MiXCR, one entry per CDR3 protein. The data contain 300,000 to 450,000 distinct CDR3 sequences, approximately 14% of them singletons. Turning to this clonotype: The antigen remains undetermined.

Germline CDR1 reads SGHDN; CDR2 reads FVKESK. V was shortened by 2 bases and J by 3 bases, with 11 bases between the two germline ends. The CDR3 consists of 14 residues. The sample was blood. This sequence was found in a woman between 18 and 29 years old with Graves' hyperthyroidism that later progressed to Graves' ophthalmopathy. V is TRBV14 and J is TRBJ2-7; D unclear. CDR3 sequence (DNA): TGTGCCAGCAGCCAACGGATCAGACACTACGAGCAGTACTTC. This translates into CASSQRIRHYEQYF.